The 27 T cell receptor beta chains reported below all come from one sample, sequenced in a study of immune heterogeneity within non-small cell lung tumors. A multiplex PCR containing 32 V primers and 13 J primers was used to amplify TCR beta CDR3. A single record per CDR3 protein comes from TCRdb applying MiXCR to the multiplex PCR reads. The sample carries around 20,000 distinct CDR3 sequences, about 26% recorded once. The authors used about 600 ng of bulk tumor genomic DNA per sample as template. Every primary tumor yielded several biopsies, spaced far apart, that were taken during surgery. Curative surgical treatment was performed in patients who had newly diagnosed, untreated non-small cell lung cancer. Sequencing was done on a sample of lung tumor tissue. The receptors derive from a man aged 35 to 55 with non-small cell lung cancer.

V usage is TRBV6-1 and J usage is TRBJ2-7; 11 nucleotides line up with TRBD1. Germline assignment: CDR1 MNHNS and CDR2 SASEGT. The CDR3 has 14 amino acids. Trimming took 7 bases from V and 3 from J; bases not matched to a gene: 5. This chain's CDR3 is CASKPGQGVYEQYF. The CDR3, as DNA: TGTGCCAGCAAACCGGGACAGGGGGTCTACGAGCAGTACTTC.

The chain recombines TRBV6-1 with TRBJ2-4; D perhaps matches TRBD1 (7 bases). The CDR3 loop spans 13 amino acids. From germline, CDR1 is MNHNS and CDR2 SASEGT. The germline V and J ends were trimmed by 11 bases and 7 bases, with 18 bases remaining between them. The CDR3 protein is CACTSEGANIQYF. In nucleotides, the CDR3 is TGTGCCTGCACATCGGAGGGGGCGAACATTCAGTACTTC.

Only a few counts were recorded for this clonotype. The rearrangement uses TRBV20-1 and TRBJ1-1; TRBD1 is a possible D gene (5 bases). Germline CDR1 DFQATT, CDR2 SNEGSKA (reference sequence). Trimming took 3 bases from V and 5 from J, leaving 10 bases between them. The CDR3 is 12 residues long. CDR3 DNA: TGCAGTGCTAGTCTCCAGGGTACTGAAGCTTTCTTT. Amino acid sequence: CSASLQGTEAFF.

This clonotype has only a few counts. This chain connects TRBV11-2 to TRBJ1-3, with 7 positions matching TRBD1. Germline V CDR1 and CDR2: SGHAT, FQNNGV. This CDR3 has 14 residues. V dropped 0 bases and J dropped 9; count of bases not matched to a gene: 5. CDR3 in amino acids: CASSLDRGSSTIYF. The CDR3 DNA follows: TGTGCCAGCAGCTTAGACAGGGGGAGTAGCACCATATATTTT.

This clonotype was detected only a few times. V usage is TRBV10-2 and J usage is TRBJ2-3; D ambiguous. CDR3 length: 11 amino acids. Germline V lookup: CDR1 WSHSY, CDR2 SAAADI. V lost 7 bases to trimming and J lost 0 bases, with 2 bases between them. For the CDR3, the DNA is TGCGCCAGCACTAGCACAGATACGCAGTATTTT. This encodes CASTSTDTQYF.

A remark on this clonotype: A read error may explain this, as a much larger clone is one base away. The chain joins TRBV20-1 to TRBJ2-7, with 11 bases that match TRBD2. The CDR3 covers 13 residues. Germline CDR1 reads DFQATT; CDR2 reads SNEGSKA (reference sequence). DNA of the CDR3: TGCATTGCTAGACTAGCGGGAACGATCGAGCAGTACTTC. Residues: CIARLAGTIEQYF.

This clonotype was picked up many times. This chain uses TRBV18 with TRBJ1-5, with a weak D call TRBD1 (5 bases). V lost 4 bases to trimming and J lost 3 bases, with 10 bases between them. The germline CDR1 and CDR2 sequences are KGHSH and LQKENI. The CDR3 extends over 14 amino acids. CDR3 protein: CASSRGANNQPQHF. Here the CDR3 DNA reads TGTGCCAGCTCACGAGGGGCTAACAATCAGCCCCAGCATTTT.

This clonotype was counted many times. This rearrangement joins TRBV11-2 to TRBJ2-2, with 12 bases lining up with TRBD2. Trimming cost V 4 bases and J 4 bases; bases outside gene matches: 4. Germline V gene sequence: CDR1 SGHAT, CDR2 FQNNGV. CDR3 size: 16 residues. The CDR3 DNA reads as TGTGCCAGCAGCTACCTAGCGGGAGGGTCCACCGGGGAGCTGTTTTTT. This translates into CASSYLAGGSTGELFF.

This clonotype came up a few times. A single base separates this from a much larger clone, so it may be a read error. The chain couples TRBV27 to TRBJ1-5; unclear D gene. Germline V lookup: CDR1 MNHEY, CDR2 SMNVEV (reference sequence). The CDR3 runs 16 residues. Trimming stripped 5 bases from V and 2 bases from J, with 16 bases between. The DNA of the CDR3 is TGTGCCAGCAGTCCCATCTTGAGTGGTGGCAATCAGCCCCAGCATTTT. This gives the protein CASSPILSGGNQPQHF.

This clonotype was counted ten times or more. This chain links TRBV6-1 with TRBJ2-7; 7 bases are a match to TRBD1. The CDR3 contains 16 residues. The V and J ends lost 4 bases and 1 base, in that order; junction bases with no gene match: 10. Germline V lookup: CDR1 MNHNS, CDR2 SASEGT. This CDR3 is CASSGGIWGQSYEQYF. In nucleotides, the CDR3 is TGTGCCAGCAGTGGAGGGATTTGGGGACAGTCCTACGAGCAGTACTTC.

This clonotype was counted between two and nine times. This chain joins TRBV24-1 and TRBJ1-1; maybe TRBD1 (5 bases). The CDR3 is made up of 17 amino acids. Germline CDR1 reads KGHDR; CDR2 reads SFDVKD. V lost 3 bases and J lost 3, with 19 bases in between. The CDR3 reads CATSDGGGEGSHTEAFF. Written as DNA, the CDR3 is TGTGCCACCAGTGATGGGGGGGGGGAGGGTAGTCACACTGAAGCTTTCTTT.

This clonotype counts as medium-sized. V and J are TRBV7-2 and TRBJ1-6; D unresolved. Germline CDR1 is SGHTA and CDR2 is FQGNSA. V lost 2 bases and J 7 bases, leaving 15 bases between the germline ends. CDR3 length: 16 residues. CDR3 sequence reads: CASSLTAQPRNSPLHF. The CDR3, as DNA: TGTGCCAGCAGCTTAACCGCCCAGCCTAGAAATTCACCCCTCCACTTT.

Notes on this clonotype: Compared with germline, one end of the junction differs, possibly owing to a read error. J is TRBJ2-3 and V is TRBV7-7, with D tentatively TRBD1 (6 bases). Germline loops: CDR1 SSHAT, CDR2 FNYEAQ (reference sequence). CDR3 length equals 14 residues. CDR3 region: CASSLTGPADTQYF. CDR3 DNA: TGTGCTAGCAGCCTGACAGGTCCCGCAGATACGCAGTATTTT.

The rearrangement links TRBV19 to TRBJ2-5, with a tentative D call TRBD1 (7 bases). CDR3 length: 17 residues. CDR1 and CDR2 from the germline V gene are LNHDA and SQIVND (reference sequence). With 1 base removed from V and 9 bases from J, the gap between germline ends came to 24 bases. CDR3 bases: TGTGCCAGTAGTATAGGTACTAAGGGCCTCGCCAGGGGGGCCCAGTACTTC. This encodes CASSIGTKGLARGAQYF.

In regard to this clonotype: A read error is possible here, since a much larger clone lies one base away. The chain carries TRBV11-3 and TRBJ2-7; D remains unclear. The germline V gene encodes CDR1 SGHNT and CDR2 YENEEA. The CDR3 is made up of 14 amino acids. The V gene lost 7 bases and the J gene lost 0 bases, with 13 bases spanning the gap. The CDR3 region has the DNA TGTGCCAGCATCTATACAGAATTCTCCTACGAGCAGTACTTC. Its translation is CASIYTEFSYEQYF.

This clonotype rates as medium-sized (0.01 to 0.1%). The chain combines TRBV11-3 with TRBJ2-7, with a weak D call TRBD1 (5 bases). There are 15 residues in the CDR3. Trimming pared 0 bases from V and 1 base from J, leaving 10 bases between. Germline CDR1 SGHNT, CDR2 YENEEA. In DNA, the CDR3 is TGTGCCAGCAGCTTAGATCGGACAAGTTCCTACGAGCAGTACTTC. Translation gives CASSLDRTSSYEQYF. The complete variable domain, with remaining parts taken from reference TRBV11-3 and TRBJ2-7, reads EAGVVQSPRYKIIEKKQPVAFWCNPISGHNTLYWYLQNLGQGPELLIRYENEEAVDDSQLPKDRFSAERLKGVDSTLKIQPAELGDSAVYLCASSLDRTSSYEQYFGPGTRLTVT.

The table lists this clonotype with many counts. This chain links TRBV6-2 or TRBV6-3 with TRBJ1-5, with D maybe TRBD1 (5 bases). Trimming pared 3 bases from V and 3 bases from J, leaving 9 bases between. The CDR3 contains 14 residues. Looked up from germline, CDR1 is MNHEY and CDR2 is SVGEGT. The CDR3 DNA reads as TGTGCCAGCAGTTATGGAGGGGACAATCAGCCCCAGCATTTT. Translated: CASSYGGDNQPQHF.

By sample fraction, this clonotype is medium-sized. V is TRBV20-1 and J is TRBJ2-6; 8 bases fit TRBD2. The CDR3 has 16 residues. Trimming cost V 3 bases and J 3 bases; bases outside gene matches: 7. CDR1 and CDR2 (germline): DFQATT, SNEGSKA (reference sequence). The CDR3 region has the DNA TGCAGTGCTAGTTCCGGGGGGGCTGGTGGGGCCAACGTCCTGACTTTC. Encoded protein: CSASSGGAGGANVLTF.

At least ten counts were recorded for this clonotype. The chain is built from TRBV10-3 and TRBJ2-7; D is perhaps TRBD1 (6 bases). This CDR3 has 16 residues. Germline V gene data show CDR1 as ENHRY and CDR2 as SYGVKD. V lost 4 bases and J lost 0, with 16 bases in between. The CDR3 DNA reads TGTGCCATCAGTGCTCAAACGCCAGGGGACTCCTACGAGCAGTACTTC. It specifies CAISAQTPGDSYEQYF.

This clonotype was observed a few times. The gene calls are TRBV19 and TRBJ1-3; TRBD1 is a possible D gene (6 bases). V was cut by 5 bases and J by 8 bases, with 10 bases left in between. The CDR3 is 12 amino acids. The germline V gene has CDR1 LNHDA and CDR2 SQIVND (reference sequence). The CDR3 bases are TGTGCCAGTAGTTTCCAGGGGCACACCATATATTTT. This sequence encodes CASSFQGHTIYF.

This clonotype was recorded a few times. The V gene is TRBV7-9, the J gene TRBJ1-4, with a weak D call TRBD1 (5 bases). The CDR3 totals 15 residues. Trimming pared 5 bases from V and 3 bases from J, leaving 13 bases between. CDR1 and CDR2 (germline): SEHNR, FQNEAQ (reference sequence). The CDR3 DNA is TGTGCCAGCAGCCCGCGGGGGTCGGCTAATGAAAAACTGTTTTTT. Protein sequence: CASSPRGSANEKLFF.

At least ten counts were recorded for this clonotype. The rearrangement links TRBV24-1 to TRBJ2-1, with TRBD1 as a possible D gene (5 bases). V gave up 3 bases and J gave up 4 bases, with 9 bases separating them. Per germline, CDR1 KGHDR and CDR2 SFDVKD. The CDR3 covers 14 residues. The CDR3 spells CATSDVTVYNEQFF. The CDR3 nucleotides are TGTGCCACCAGTGATGTGACAGTTTACAATGAGCAGTTCTTC.

On this clonotype: It may be a read error: a sequence one base away is much more abundant. This chain connects TRBV19 to TRBJ2-1; D is ambiguous. Germline V lookup: CDR1 LNHDA, CDR2 SQIVND (reference sequence). Trimming left V 1 base short and J 6 bases short, with 16 bases between. The CDR3 totals 16 residues. In nucleotides, the CDR3 is TGTGCCAGTAGTATAGTGGGAAATCGGTGGTCCAATGAGCAGTTCTTC. Its translation is CASSIVGNRWSNEQFF.

Turning to this clonotype: Since a much larger clone is just one base distant, this may be a read error. The chain uses TRBV11-3 and TRBJ2-3; the D is unclear. The CDR3 covers 12 residues. Germline CDR1 is SGHNT and CDR2 is YENEEA. DNA of the CDR3: TGTGCCAACAGCTTTCGGGCAGATACGCAGTATTTT. This sequence encodes CANSFRADTQYF.

The V gene is TRBV5-5, the J gene TRBJ2-2, with TRBD2 as a possible D gene (6 bases). Germline-derived CDR1 and CDR2 are SGHKS and YYEKEE (reference sequence). The V gene lost 6 bases and the J gene lost 1 base, with 16 bases spanning the gap. This CDR3 is 16 amino acids long. In DNA, the CDR3 is TGTGCCAGCAAATCCTGGTCCGGGGGGAACACCGGGGAGCTGTTTTTT. Its protein is CASKSWSGGNTGELFF.

This clonotype was seen only a few times. This chain joins TRBV5-5 and TRBJ1-2; possibly TRBD1 for D (5 bases). The CDR3 runs 16 residues. Germline V lookup: CDR1 SGHKS, CDR2 YYEKEE (reference sequence). Trimming cost V 4 bases and J 4 bases, with 20 bases left between them. The CDR3 DNA reads TGTGCCAGCAGCCCGGGACCGCTCCTTACGCCCTATGGCTACACCTTC. Encoded protein: CASSPGPLLTPYGYTF.

The chain links TRBV5-1 to TRBJ1-2; no definite D call. V was shortened by 4 bases and J by 7 bases, with 11 bases between the two germline ends. This CDR3 contains 12 residues. Germline lookup yields CDR1 SGHRS and CDR2 YFSETQ. The CDR3, as DNA: TGCGCCAGCAGCCGGCAGGTGGGTGGCTACACCTTC. Translated, it gives CASSRQVGGYTF.